These T cell receptor beta chains were read from a single sample in a study of neurological immune-mediated disorders. MiXCR, run by TCRdb on the 5' RACE reads, gives a single entry per CDR3 protein. Of about 59,000 distinct CDR3 sequences listed, nearly 25% are singletons. Input material: PBMCs. The receptor set was obtained from a man between 60 and 75 years old with HTLV-1-associated myelopathy (HAM/TSP). CDR3s include the opening cysteine and the closing phenylalanine or tryptophan. Each record gives: V gene, D gene, J gene, clone size, CDR3 DNA, CDR3 protein. The D gene is left open where the match is weak. Some rows have no size entry. The others give once, few or many, or a class for an expanded clone.

V gene: TRBV7-9; D gene: TRBD2; J gene: TRBJ2-7; clone size: once; CDR3 DNA: TGTGCCAGCAGCTTAGGCAGCGGGAGGGCCTACGAGCAGTACTTC; CDR3 protein: CASSLGSGRAYEQYF
V gene: TRBV5-1; D gene: -; J gene: TRBJ2-5; clone size: many; CDR3 DNA: TGCGCCAGCAGCTTGGGAACAGGGTTTGCGGAGACCCAGTACTTC; CDR3 protein: CASSLGTGFAETQYF
V gene: TRBV29-1; D gene: TRBD2; J gene: TRBJ2-3; clone size: few; CDR3 DNA: TGCAGCGCTACGGGGACTAGCGGAGGCACAGATACGCAGTATTTT; CDR3 protein: CSATGTSGGTDTQYF
V gene: TRBV20-1; D gene: -; J gene: TRBJ2-3; clone size: many; CDR3 DNA: TGCAGTGCTGACCCCCTCAGGTCAGATACGCAGTATTTT; CDR3 protein: CSADPLRSDTQYF
V gene: TRBV29-1; D gene: -; J gene: TRBJ2-7; clone size: many; CDR3 DNA: TGCAGCGTTGGGCCACAGGGACGGGGTTTCGGGGAGCAGTACTTC; CDR3 protein: CSVGPQGRGFGEQYF
V gene: TRBV20-1; D gene: -; J gene: TRBJ1-5; clone size: many; CDR3 DNA: TGCAGTGCTAGACAGGGAATGAGCAATCAGCCCCAGCATTTT; CDR3 protein: CSARQGMSNQPQHF
V gene: TRBV24-1; D gene: TRBD2; J gene: TRBJ2-1; clone size: many; CDR3 DNA: TGTGCCACCAGTGACACCGGGACTAGCGGGCGTTACAATGAGCAGTTCTTC; CDR3 protein: CATSDTGTSGRYNEQFF
V gene: TRBV2; D gene: -; J gene: TRBJ2-5; clone size: many; CDR3 DNA: TGTGCCAGCGTTACAGGATTACAAGAGACCCAGTACTTC; CDR3 protein: CASVTGLQETQYF
V gene: TRBV5-1; D gene: TRBD1; J gene: TRBJ1-1; clone size: many; CDR3 DNA: TGCGCCAGCAGATACGGACAGGGGACTGAAGCTTTCTTT; CDR3 protein: CASRYGQGTEAFF
V gene: TRBV10-3; D gene: -; J gene: TRBJ2-3; clone size: -; CDR3 DNA: TGTGCCACTGGGATCTCGACCACAGATACGCAGTATTTT; CDR3 protein: CATGISTTDTQYF
V gene: TRBV29-1; D gene: -; J gene: TRBJ1-1; clone size: -; CDR3 DNA: TGCAGCGCCACCGGGACTGGGAACACTGAAGCTTTCTTT; CDR3 protein: CSATGTGNTEAFF
V gene: TRBV24-1; D gene: -; J gene: TRBJ2-1; clone size: -; CDR3 DNA: TGTGCCACCAGGAGGGGGACTATCGGTATGTACAATGAGCAGTTCTTC; CDR3 protein: CATRRGTIGMYNEQFF
V gene: TRBV5-1; D gene: -; J gene: TRBJ1-5; clone size: many; CDR3 DNA: TGCGCCAGCAGCTTGGGGCAGGGTCACAATCAGCCCCAGCATTTT; CDR3 protein: CASSLGQGHNQPQHF
V gene: TRBV11-2; D gene: -; J gene: TRBJ2-7; clone size: many; CDR3 DNA: TGTGCCAGCAGCTTAGGACAGTTGACCTACGAGCAGTACTTC; CDR3 protein: CASSLGQLTYEQYF
V gene: TRBV29-1; D gene: TRBD1; J gene: TRBJ2-7; clone size: many; CDR3 DNA: TGCAGCGTTCACCGACAGGGGAGCTCCTACGAGCAGTACTTC; CDR3 protein: CSVHRQGSSYEQYF
V gene: TRBV18; D gene: -; J gene: TRBJ1-1; clone size: many; CDR3 DNA: TGTGCCAGCTCACCACCCACGCGGGTCACTGAAGCTTTCTTT; CDR3 protein: CASSPPTRVTEAFF
V gene: TRBV3-1; D gene: TRBD1; J gene: TRBJ1-5; clone size: many; CDR3 DNA: TGTGCCAGCAGCCCGCAGGGGGCCCATCAGCCCCAGCATTTT; CDR3 protein: CASSPQGAHQPQHF
V gene: TRBV12-3/TRBV12-4; D gene: -; J gene: TRBJ2-3; clone size: many; CDR3 DNA: TGTGCCAGCAGCCGGATAGGAGATACGCAGTATTTT; CDR3 protein: CASSRIGDTQYF
V gene: TRBV6-8; D gene: -; J gene: TRBJ1-1; clone size: many; CDR3 DNA: TGTGCCAGCAGTTTTATGAACACTGAAGCTTTCTTT; CDR3 protein: CASSFMNTEAFF
V gene: TRBV27; D gene: -; J gene: TRBJ2-7; clone size: many; CDR3 DNA: TGTGCCAGCAGTTTTTCAGGAACAAGAGGCGAGCAGTACTTC; CDR3 protein: CASSFSGTRGEQYF
V gene: TRBV12-3/TRBV12-4; D gene: -; J gene: TRBJ1-1; clone size: -; CDR3 DNA: TGTGCCAGCAGTTTCAGGACGCTTGGCGGGTTCAGTCCTGAAGCTTTCTTT; CDR3 protein: CASSFRTLGGFSPEAFF
V gene: TRBV28; D gene: -; J gene: TRBJ2-7; clone size: many; CDR3 DNA: TGTGCCAGCAGTACTGCCTCGGCAGGGACGTCCTACGAGCAGTACTTC; CDR3 protein: CASSTASAGTSYEQYF
V gene: TRBV15; D gene: -; J gene: TRBJ2-7; clone size: -; CDR3 DNA: TGTGCCACCAGCAGCTTTTCCAGCGGCTACGAGCAGTACTTC; CDR3 protein: CATSSFSSGYEQYF
V gene: TRBV6-1; D gene: TRBD1; J gene: TRBJ2-5; clone size: -; CDR3 DNA: TGTGCCAGCACCCAGGGGGCTCAACAAGGAGAGACCCAGTACTTC; CDR3 protein: CASTQGAQQGETQYF
V gene: TRBV7-2; D gene: -; J gene: TRBJ2-1; clone size: many; CDR3 DNA: TGTGCCAGCAGCTTATTTAGTGGGGAGAACAATGAGCAGTTCTTC; CDR3 protein: CASSLFSGENNEQFF
V gene: TRBV20-1; D gene: -; J gene: TRBJ2-3; clone size: -; CDR3 DNA: TGCAGTGCTCGTCAGGGGAAGGCCCGTACGCAGTATTTT; CDR3 protein: CSARQGKARTQYF
V gene: TRBV18; D gene: -; J gene: TRBJ1-1; clone size: -; CDR3 DNA: TGTGCCAGCTCACCCCGACGGAACACTGAAGCTTTCTTT; CDR3 protein: CASSPRRNTEAFF
V gene: TRBV5-1; D gene: -; J gene: TRBJ1-4; clone size: many; CDR3 DNA: TGCGCCAGCAGCTTGAGGAGGGAAGCGGATAATGAAAAACTGTTTTTT; CDR3 protein: CASSLRREADNEKLFF
V gene: TRBV10-2; D gene: TRBD2; J gene: TRBJ2-7; clone size: many; CDR3 DNA: TGCGCCAGCAGGCTTCAAGCGGGAGTCGACGAGCAGTACTTC; CDR3 protein: CASRLQAGVDEQYF
V gene: TRBV9; D gene: -; J gene: TRBJ2-2; clone size: many; CDR3 DNA: TGTGCCAGCAGCGTAGCCCTAGAAAACACCGGGGAGCTGTTTTTT; CDR3 protein: CASSVALENTGELFF
V gene: TRBV27; D gene: -; J gene: TRBJ2-5; clone size: many; CDR3 DNA: TGTGCCAGCAGCCTCGGAACGGTGGGGACCCAGTACTTC; CDR3 protein: CASSLGTVGTQYF
V gene: TRBV20-1; D gene: -; J gene: TRBJ1-2; clone size: many; CDR3 DNA: TGCAGTGCTAGCGACGTTAACTATGGCTACACCTTC; CDR3 protein: CSASDVNYGYTF